A single sample is the source of the 30 T cell receptor beta chains below, sequenced in a study of T-cell memory formation after mild COVID-19. TCRdb reanalysed the 5' RACE reads using MiXCR and keeps one entry per CDR3 protein. The sample yields 350,000 to 500,000 distinct CDR3 sequences, more than 15% seen once. Sequencing input: PBMCs or a T cell subset sorted from them (not recorded which). Receptors were obtained from a man aged 18 to 30 who had mild COVID-19 (a few samples of this study predate the infection). Cell type and time point are not known.

This clonotype has ten or more counts. The V call is TRBV7-2, the J call TRBJ2-7; TRBD1 matches at 9 bases. The germline V gene encodes CDR1 SGHTA and CDR2 FQGNSA. There are 14 residues in the CDR3. V was pared by 4 bases and J by 3 bases, with 4 bases of the junction left unmatched. The CDR3 loop reads CASSSGTGYYEQYF. The CDR3 nucleotides read TGTGCCAGCAGCTCCGGGACAGGGTACTACGAGCAGTACTTC. The full variable domain, completed using reference TRBV7-2 and TRBJ2-7, is GAGVSQSPSNKVTEKGKDVELRCDPISGHTALYWYRQSLGQGLEFLIYFQGNSAPDKSGLPSDRFSAERTGGSVSTLTIQRTQQEDSAVYLCASSSGTGYYEQYFGPGTRLTVT.

This clonotype has a handful of counts. The V and J genes are TRBV20-1 and TRBJ1-1; D is ambiguous. The CDR3 runs to 10 residues. V was pared by 4 bases and J by 8 bases, with 8 bases between. The V gene's germline CDR1 is DFQATT and CDR2 SNEGSKA (reference sequence). The CDR3 here is CSAIGREAFF. In nucleotides, the CDR3 is TGCAGTGCTATAGGGAGAGAAGCTTTCTTT.

This clonotype has more than one count but fewer than ten. The chain joins TRBV30 to TRBJ2-1; no clear D. This CDR3 is 11 amino acids long. V was pared by 7 bases and J by 6 bases, with 10 bases between. CDR1 GTSNPN and CDR2 SVGIG come from the germline V gene (reference sequence). CDR3 residues: CASTGGNEQFF. The DNA for the CDR3 is TGTGCCTCCACTGGTGGCAATGAGCAGTTCTTC. The entire variable domain, with the rest obtained from reference TRBV30 and TRBJ2-1, is as follows: SQTIHQWPATLVQPVGSPLSLECTVEGTSNPNLYWYRQAAGRGLQLLFYSVGIGQISSEVPQNLSASRPQDRQFILSSKKLLLSDSGFYLCASTGGNEQFFGPGTRLTVL.

The chain uses TRBV28 and TRBJ2-7; 8 bases agree with TRBD2. The junction had 6 bases not matched to a gene; V was cut back by 2 bases and J by 3 bases. CDR3 length: 15 amino acids. Germline CDR1 MDHEN, CDR2 SYDVKM. CDR3 coding DNA: TGTGCCAGCAGTTTACGGCTAGCGGGTGACTACGAGCAGTACGTC. Its protein product is CASSLRLAGDYEQYV.

V gene TRBV6-1 combines with J gene TRBJ2-7; 7 bases agree with TRBD2. The CDR3 length is 13 residues. Germline CDR1 is MNHNS and CDR2 is SASEGT. Trimming removed 7 bases from V and 5 bases from J; junction bases left unmatched: 8. CDR3 protein: CASTHSGLNEQYF. The DNA for the CDR3 is TGTGCCAGCACCCATAGCGGGCTCAACGAGCAGTACTTC.

The gene calls are TRBV20-1 and TRBJ2-5; the D gene is possibly TRBD2 (6 bases). In germline, CDR1 is DFQATT, CDR2 SNEGSKA (reference sequence). The CDR3 totals 13 residues. CDR3 loop: CRASRAGEETQYF. DNA of the CDR3: TGCAGAGCCTCCCGAGCGGGCGAAGAGACCCAGTACTTC.

This clonotype was recorded at least ten times. In DNA form, the CDR3 reads TGTGCCAGCAGCCCACGGTCCGCCTACGAGCAGTACTTC. As protein: CASSPRSAYEQYF. The rearrangement joins TRBV7-2 to TRBJ2-7, with D hard to call. The V gene lost 5 bases and the J gene lost 2 bases, with 10 bases spanning the gap. The CDR3 spans 13 residues. The V gene's germline CDR1 is SGHTA and CDR2 FQGNSA.

A few counts support this clonotype. The chain combines TRBV5-5 with TRBJ1-6, with a weak D call TRBD1 (5 bases). Germline CDR1 reads SGHKS; CDR2 reads YYEKEE (reference sequence). The V end lost 0 bases, the J end lost 7 bases, and 11 bases lay between the germline ends. The CDR3 spans 15 residues. The chain's CDR3 is CASSLGPGLNSPLHF. For the CDR3, the DNA is TGTGCCAGCAGCTTGGGTCCAGGGCTGAATTCACCCCTCCACTTT.

The chain links TRBV12-3 or TRBV12-4 to TRBJ1-5; 8 bases align to TRBD1. J was trimmed by 3 bases and V by 5 bases; bases with no gene match: 6. This CDR3 region has 15 residues. The CDR3 spells CASSPGQVINQPQHF. The CDR3 bases are TGTGCCAGCAGTCCGGGACAGGTAATCAATCAGCCCCAGCATTTT.

This clonotype appeared a few times. The chain uses TRBV6-2 or TRBV6-3 and TRBJ2-2; D is unresolved. Germline CDR1 MNHEY, CDR2 SVGEGT. V lost 4 bases, J lost 3 bases, and 6 bases lay in between. CDR3 length: 13 residues. CDR3 DNA: TGTGCCAGCAGTTCCTCTCACACCGGGGAGCTGTTTTTT. Protein: CASSSSHTGELFF.

There are a few counts of this clonotype. The chain couples TRBV7-9 to TRBJ2-6, with a possible D match to TRBD2 (6 bases). The germline V gene encodes CDR1 SEHNR and CDR2 FQNEAQ (reference sequence). The CDR3 is 17 residues long. Trimming stripped 5 bases from V and 2 bases from J, with 16 bases between. CDR3 bases: TGTGCCAGCAGCCCTCCGTGGAGGGCGGCTGGGGCCAACGTCCTGACTTTC. Translation gives CASSPPWRAAGANVLTF.

This clonotype has just a few counts. V and J are TRBV19 and TRBJ2-2; D perhaps matches TRBD1 (6 bases). The CDR3 loop spans 15 amino acids. V dropped 5 bases and J dropped 2 bases, with 12 bases sitting between them. CDR1 is LNHDA and CDR2 is SQIVND in the germline V gene (reference sequence). The CDR3 loop reads CASSSGHTNTGELFF. The CDR3 DNA follows: TGTGCCAGTAGTTCGGGACATACAAACACCGGGGAGCTGTTTTTT.

This clonotype was seen ten or more times. V is TRBV7-8 and J is TRBJ2-1, with D possibly TRBD2 on 6 matching bases. CDR3 length: 16 residues. Per germline, CDR1 SGHVS and CDR2 FQNEAQ. Trimming pared 4 bases from V and 7 bases from J, leaving 20 bases between. CDR3 amino acids: CASSSPGGGAGNEQFF. The CDR3 bases are TGTGCCAGCAGCTCCCCCGGCGGAGGGGCAGGAAATGAGCAGTTCTTC. The whole variable domain, remainder taken from reference TRBV7-8 and TRBJ2-1, is GAGVSQSPRYKVAKRGQDVALRCDPISGHVSLFWYQQALGQGPEFLTYFQNEAQLDKSGLPSDRFFAERPEGSVSTLKIQRTQQEDSAVYLCASSSPGGGAGNEQFFGPGTRLTVL.

Only a few counts were recorded for this clonotype. The chain is built from TRBV27 and TRBJ1-2; D ambiguous. Trimming pared 5 bases from V and 5 bases from J, leaving 12 bases between. CDR1 and CDR2 from the germline V gene are MNHEY and SMNVEV (reference sequence). The CDR3 totals 13 residues. The CDR3 is CASSPQGPYGYTF. As DNA, the CDR3 is TGTGCCAGCAGTCCCCAAGGACCATATGGCTACACCTTC.

This clonotype has a single count. J is TRBJ2-1 and V is TRBV7-9, with TRBD2 identical over 10 bases. V lost 0 bases, J lost 0 bases, and 11 bases stayed unmatched. Per germline, CDR1 SEHNR and CDR2 FQNEAQ (reference sequence). The CDR3 has 20 amino acids. CDR3 sequence: CASSLAEAGGTWSSYNEQFF. DNA for the CDR3: TGTGCCAGCAGCTTAGCAGAAGCGGGGGGGACTTGGAGCTCCTACAATGAGCAGTTCTTC.

This clonotype was recorded a few times. The chain combines TRBV4-3 with TRBJ2-2, with 14 bases matching TRBD2. The V gene end was trimmed by 4 bases and the J gene end by 5 bases; junction bases not matched to a gene: 6. The CDR3 extends over 17 amino acids. From germline, CDR1 is LGHNA and CDR2 YSLEER. CDR3 loop: CASSRGLAGAGTGELFF. In nucleotides, the CDR3 is TGCGCCAGCAGCCGGGGACTAGCGGGGGCGGGGACCGGGGAGCTGTTTTTT.

This clonotype was observed a handful of times. The chain employs TRBV4-3 and TRBJ1-1, with a weak D call TRBD1 (5 bases). The V end lost 7 bases, the J end lost 4 bases, and 13 bases lay between the germline ends. The germline CDR1 and CDR2 sequences are LGHNA and YSLEER. This CDR3 comprises 13 residues. The CDR3 here is CASNVGRGTEAFF. As DNA, the CDR3 is TGCGCCAGCAATGTAGGGAGGGGCACTGAAGCTTTCTTT.

This clonotype was counted many times. The J gene is TRBJ1-1, the V gene TRBV28; D unresolved. This CDR3 has 13 residues. The V gene lost 3 bases and the J gene lost 8 bases, with 13 bases spanning the gap. CDR1 and CDR2 from the germline V gene are MDHEN and SYDVKM. The CDR3 DNA sequence: TGTGCCAGCAGTTTCGAAATCTTCAGGGAAGCTTTCTTT. This encodes CASSFEIFREAFF.

This clonotype was counted many times. The CDR3, as DNA: TGCGCCAGCAAAACCGGGACGGAGAACACTGAAGCTTTCTTT. This sequence encodes CASKTGTENTEAFF. J is TRBJ1-1 and V is TRBV5-1, with D possibly matching TRBD1 (5 bases). V was pared by 6 bases and J by 1 base, with 13 bases between. CDR1 and CDR2 (germline): SGHRS, YFSETQ. This CDR3 has 14 amino acids.

The chain is built from TRBV4-1 and TRBJ2-5; 12 bases map to TRBD2. The CDR3 is made up of 17 amino acids. The V and J ends lost 1 base and 4 bases, in that order; junction bases with no gene match: 7. Germline CDR1 is MGHRA and CDR2 is YSYEKL. The CDR3 DNA reads TGCGCCAGCAGCCAAGCTAGCGGGGGGGCATTAAGAGAGACCCAGTACTTC. Amino acids: CASSQASGGALRETQYF.

Only a few counts were recorded for this clonotype. The CDR3 nucleotides are TGTGCCAGCAGCTCAGGGCCGACTGAAGCTTTCTTT. It translates to CASSSGPTEAFF. V usage is TRBV11-2 and J usage is TRBJ1-1; D may be TRBD1 (5 bases). This CDR3 is 12 amino acids long. The germline V gene encodes CDR1 SGHAT and CDR2 FQNNGV. Between the trimmed V and J ends, which lost 4 bases and 5 bases, there was a span of 8 bases.

There are many counts of this clonotype. The chain recombines TRBV5-1 with TRBJ2-7; D possibly corresponds to TRBD1 (6 bases). V lost 0 bases to trimming and J lost 5 bases, with 15 bases between them. The CDR3 consists of 15 residues. Germline values: CDR1 SGHRS, CDR2 YFSETQ. The chain's CDR3 is CASSLVGTPENEQYF. The CDR3 coding sequence is TGCGCCAGCAGCTTGGTAGGGACACCGGAGAACGAGCAGTACTTC. The complete variable domain, with remaining parts taken from reference TRBV5-1 and TRBJ2-7, reads KAGVTQTPRYLIKTRGQQVTLSCSPISGHRSVSWYQQTPGQGLQFLFEYFSETQRNKGNFPGRFSGRQFSNSRSEMNVSTLELGDSALYLCASSLVGTPENEQYFGPGTRLTVT.

This clonotype turned up a few times. V gene TRBV5-1 combines with J gene TRBJ2-5; weak D call: TRBD1 (5 bases). Germline V gene data show CDR1 as SGHRS and CDR2 as YFSETQ. Trimming cost V 6 bases and J 1 base, with 19 bases left between them. The CDR3 is made up of 16 amino acids. CDR3 residues: CASTLQSGHLQETQYF. CDR3 nucleotide sequence: TGCGCCAGCACGCTCCAGTCTGGACACCTCCAAGAGACCCAGTACTTC.

V usage is TRBV4-3 and J usage is TRBJ2-1; tentative D call: TRBD2 (5 bases). The CDR3 runs to 15 residues. Germline loops: CDR1 LGHNA, CDR2 YSLEER. V gave up 4 bases and J gave up 10 bases, with 20 bases separating them. The CDR3 loop reads CASSPRDSGVKEQFF. Written as DNA, the CDR3 is TGCGCCAGCAGCCCGAGAGATTCCGGGGTAAAAGAGCAGTTCTTC.

Regarding this clonotype: The junction departs from germline at one end; a sequencing error may be responsible. The chain combines TRBV7-2 with TRBJ1-1; D gene ambiguous. This CDR3 has 11 residues. Germline CDR1 reads SGHTA; CDR2 reads FQGNSA. DNA for the CDR3: TGTGCCAGCAGCTCTTACACTGAATCTTTCTTT. Translating it yields CASSSYTESFF. Full variable domain (missing parts from reference TRBV7-2 and TRBJ1-1): GAGVSQSPSNKVTEKGKDVELRCDPISGHTALYWYRQSLGQGLEFLIYFQGNSAPDKSGLPSDRFSAERTGGSVSTLTIQRTQQEDSAVYLCASSSYTESFFGQGTRLTVV.

This clonotype was counted only a few times. The chain links TRBV7-9 to TRBJ1-1; tentatively, D is TRBD1 (6 bases). This CDR3 spans 15 amino acids. Germline V gene data show CDR1 as SEHNR and CDR2 as FQNEAQ (reference sequence). Trimming pared 5 bases from V and 0 bases from J, leaving 13 bases between. The CDR3 coding sequence is TGTGCCAGCAGCCCTAGCGGACAGATGAACACTGAAGCTTTCTTT. Encoded protein: CASSPSGQMNTEAFF.

This chain uses TRBV24-1 with TRBJ2-3, with D hard to call. CDR1 and CDR2 (germline): KGHDR, SFDVKD. The CDR3 has 11 amino acids. V was trimmed by 8 bases and J by 6 bases, leaving 8 bases between them. The CDR3 DNA follows: TGTGCCACCATGTATGGCGATACGCAGTATTTT. Translated: CATMYGDTQYF.

This chain links TRBV5-1 with TRBJ2-5; no clear D. Germline CDR1 SGHRS, CDR2 YFSETQ. The CDR3 contains 13 residues. Trimming shortened V by 3 bases and J by 5 bases, and 11 bases separated the two germline ends. The CDR3 here is CASSSDLGETQYF. CDR3 coding DNA: TGCGCCAGCAGCTCCGACTTGGGGGAGACCCAGTACTTC.

This clonotype has ten or more counts. The chain recombines TRBV10-3 with TRBJ2-2; D gene unclear. This CDR3 contains 13 residues. With 0 bases removed from V and 1 base from J, the gap between germline ends came to 0 bases. CDR1 ENHRY and CDR2 SYGVKD come from the germline V gene. The CDR3 bases are TGTGCCATCAGTGAGTCGAACACCGGGGAGCTGTTTTTT. It yields the protein CAISESNTGELFF.

The V gene is TRBV7-2, the J gene TRBJ2-1; possibly TRBD2 for D (5 bases). V was cut by 1 base and J by 4 bases, with 11 bases left in between. Germline values: CDR1 SGHTA, CDR2 FQGNSA. The CDR3 is made up of 15 amino acids. DNA of the CDR3: TGTGCCAGCAGCTTAGGCGGACTGAAATACAATGAGCAGTTCTTC. Its protein is CASSLGGLKYNEQFF.